This T cell receptor beta chain was sequenced in a study of blood T cell repertoires in COVID-19. On the study more broadly: Samples came from the United States, Italy and Spain, spanning acute and convalescent COVID-19. From T cells, B-cell-depleted T cells, or PBMCs came the material, which was cDNA or gDNA.

The Seattle site enrolled patients during active infection and followed them longitudinally. Per the authors' pipeline: Nucleated cell counts were estimated from reference gene primer amplification. Assay: immunoSEQ multiplex PCR; the TCRdb copy retains only in-frame clones and omits some. V and J calls and clone size are copied from that table; D and trimming were computed from the DNA. Here the sample spans some 75,000 clones, 75% to 90% being singletons. Germline V gene data show CDR1 as SGHRS and CDR2 as YFSETQ. The ends lost 3 bases at V and 2 bases at J; junction bases unmatched: 2. The length of the CDR3 is 14 residues.

Sample: peripheral blood. The origin of this receptor is a man aged 45 to 65 with COVID-19, enrolled during active disease. This sequence joins TRBV5-1 and TRBJ1-2; 9 bases are shared with TRBD1. CDR3 sequence: CASSSTGGNYGYTF. The CDR3 DNA reads TGCGCCAGCAGCTCGACAGGGGGAAACTATGGCTACACCTTC.